Below are 26 T cell receptor beta chains sequenced from a single sample in a study of blood T cell repertoires in COVID-19. Profiling relied on immunoSEQ multiplex PCR, and the TCRdb table lists in-frame clones only, not all of them. The sample includes over 250,000 clones, 70% to 90% of them seen just once. The sample consisted of peripheral blood. Receptors were obtained from a woman between 70 and 85 years old with COVID-19, enrolled during active disease.

The chain employs TRBV28 and TRBJ2-7, with 9 bases that match TRBD1. Germline V lookup: CDR1 MDHEN, CDR2 SYDVKM. The trim removed 3 bases at V and 2 bases at J, leaving 5 bases unmatched. The CDR3 sequence is 15 residues long. The CDR3 loop reads CASSLGTGSTYEQYF. The CDR3 DNA is TGTGCCAGCAGTTTGGGGACAGGGAGCACCTACGAGCAGTACTTC. Drawing the rest from reference TRBV28 and TRBJ2-7, the complete variable domain is DVKVTQSSRYLVKRTGEKVFLECVQDMDHENMFWYRQDPGLGLRLIYFSYDVKMKEKGDIPEGYSVSREKKERFSLILESASTNQTSMYLCASSLGTGSTYEQYFGPGTRLTVT.

This chain connects TRBV21-1 to TRBJ2-3; the table's TRBD2 call for D was not verified on the DNA. TRBV21-1 is a documented pseudogene. This CDR3 region has 13 residues. CDR3 region: CASSKRSPDTQYF. The CDR3 DNA reads as TGTGCCAGCAGCAAAAGGAGCCCAGATACGCAGTATTTT.

This clone was found a few times. The chain is built from TRBV5-1 and TRBJ1-6, with a tentative D call TRBD1 (5 bases). The CDR3 sequence is 14 residues long. Trimming took off 5 bases at V and 8 bases at J, with 14 bases between the two ends. CDR1 is SGHRS, CDR2 YFSETQ, per germline. The CDR3: CASSSRQNDSPLHF. The CDR3 bases are TGCGCCAGCAGTTCCCGACAGAACGATTCACCCCTCCACTTT. The complete variable domain, with remaining parts taken from reference TRBV5-1 and TRBJ1-6, reads KAGVTQTPRYLIKTRGQQVTLSCSPISGHRSVSWYQQTPGQGLQFLFEYFSETQRNKGNFPGRFSGRQFSNSRSEMNVSTLELGDSALYLCASSSRQNDSPLHFGNGTRLTVT.

The rearrangement uses TRBV7-2 and TRBJ2-6, with unresolved D. V shed 8 bases and J shed 3 bases, with 14 bases lying between them. The CDR3 has 15 residues. Germline CDR1 and CDR2: SGHTA and FQGNSA. CDR3 residues: CASGLKELGANVLTF. The CDR3 DNA follows: TGTGCCAGCGGGCTGAAAGAGCTTGGGGCCAACGTCCTGACTTTC.

V and J are TRBV19 and TRBJ2-1, with D perhaps TRBD2 (5 bases). V was shortened by 8 bases and J by 8 bases, with 10 bases between the two germline ends. Germline V gene lookup returns CDR1 LNHDA and CDR2 SQIVND (reference sequence). The length of the CDR3 is 11 residues. Written as DNA, the CDR3 is TGTGCCAGTCGGGGTTTCGATGAGCAGTTCTTC. Its protein product is CASRGFDEQFF.

This clone occurred once. The CDR3 bases are TGTGCCAGCAACGGGGTCGGCAGCCCTACTGGCTACACCTTC. Protein sequence: CASNGVGSPTGYTF. The V and J genes are TRBV6-5 and TRBJ1-2; D is uncertain. CDR1 is MNHEY and CDR2 is SVGAGI in the germline V gene. The CDR3 is 14 residues long. V gave up 7 bases and J gave up 7 bases, with 19 bases separating them.

The chain recombines TRBV2 with TRBJ2-7; 12 nucleotides line up with TRBD2. Germline V gives CDR1 SNHLY, CDR2 FYNNEI. J lost 2 bases, V lost 6 bases, and 5 bases had no gene match. CDR3 length: 15 residues. CDR3 in DNA: TGTGCCAGCAGGGTATCTAGCGGGGGGGCCTACGAGCAGTACTTC. Its translation is CASRVSSGGAYEQYF.

The gene calls are TRBV7-9 and TRBJ1-5; D remains ambiguous. Trimming removed 5 bases from V and 7 bases from J, with 15 bases in between. In germline, CDR1 is SEHNR, CDR2 FQNEAQ (reference sequence). The CDR3 runs to 14 residues. The CDR3 DNA is TGTGCCAGCAGCCCCGACACTTCTTTCCAGCCCCAGCATTTT. Amino acids: CASSPDTSFQPQHF.

V usage is TRBV25-1 and J usage is TRBJ1-1; no firm D call. Germline assignment: CDR1 MGHDK and CDR2 SYGVNS. The V and J ends lost 5 bases and 7 bases respectively, with 8 bases between them. The CDR3 has 11 residues. For the CDR3, the DNA is TGTGCCAGCAGTTTTGAGCATGAAGCTTTCTTT. This sequence encodes CASSFEHEAFF.

In this sample, this clone turned up a few times. This chain joins TRBV29-1 and TRBJ1-1; 11 positions match TRBD1. J gave up 1 base and V 7 bases, and 17 bases lay outside the gene matches. This CDR3 has 18 residues. Germline V gives CDR1 SQVTM, CDR2 ANQGSEA. In nucleotides, the CDR3 is TGCAGCGGTCTGTCCGGGACAGGGGGTCTATCTTCGAACACTGAAGCTTTCTTT. This sequence encodes CSGLSGTGGLSSNTEAFF.

The count of this clone is one. The chain employs TRBV27 and TRBJ1-2; 9 positions agree with TRBD1. This CDR3 has 14 amino acids. Per the germline V gene, CDR1 is MNHEY and CDR2 is SMNVEV (reference sequence). V trimming: 5 bases; J trimming: 2 bases; junction bases outside the gene matches: 3. The CDR3, as DNA: TGTGCCAGCAGTGGGACAGGGTCCAACTATGGCTACACCTTC. It is translated as CASSGTGSNYGYTF.

In DNA, the CDR3 is TGTGCCAGTAGTAGCGGATACGGAGTTCTTCCAGATAACTATGGCTACACCTTC. Translating gives CASSSGYGVLPDNYGYTF. The chain carries TRBV19 and TRBJ1-2; D call uncertain. The germline CDR1 and CDR2 sequences are LNHDA and SQIVND (reference sequence). This CDR3 is built from 18 residues. V gave up 4 bases and J gave up 1 base, with 22 bases separating them.

This chain joins TRBV7-2 and TRBJ2-7, with 10 bases lining up with TRBD2. The V segment lost 4 bases and the J segment 9 bases; nucleotides outside the gene matches: 9. Germline-derived CDR1 and CDR2 are SGHTA and FQGNSA. CDR3 length: 14 residues. CDR3 residues: CASSSGPSGGGQYF. CDR3 coding DNA: TGTGCCAGCAGCTCCGGGCCTAGCGGGGGAGGGCAGTACTTC.

The rearrangement links TRBV24-1 to TRBJ2-6; 7 positions agree with TRBD1. Per the germline V gene, CDR1 is KGHDR and CDR2 is SFDVKD. The CDR3 spans 16 residues. V shed 4 bases and J 1 base; nucleotides not matched to a gene: 3. CDR3 nucleotide sequence: TGTGCCACCAGTGACCGGACAGGTTCTGGGGCCAACGTCCTGACTTTC. It translates to CATSDRTGSGANVLTF.

This rearrangement joins TRBV5-1 to TRBJ2-2; 13 bases align to TRBD2. CDR1 is SGHRS, CDR2 YFSETQ, per germline. With V trimmed by 4 bases and J by 4 bases, 4 bases remained unmatched. The CDR3 length is 16 residues. Here the CDR3 DNA reads TGCGCCAGCAGCAGGACTAGCGGGGGAGGCACCGGGGAGCTGTTTTTT. Encoded protein: CASSRTSGGGTGELFF.

The V gene is TRBV4-1, the J gene TRBJ1-3; TRBD1 might be the D (5 bases). CDR3 length: 16 residues. Germline CDR1 MGHRA, CDR2 YSYEKL. V lost 3 bases and J 0 bases, leaving 12 bases between the germline ends. Written as DNA, the CDR3 is TGCGCCAGCAGCCAGTGGGCCAGGGTCTCTGGAAACACCATATATTTT. It translates to CASSQWARVSGNTIYF.

V usage is TRBV18 and J usage is TRBJ2-7; D remains ambiguous. The germline V gene encodes CDR1 KGHSH and CDR2 LQKENI. Trimming left V 3 bases short and J 1 base short, with 7 bases between. CDR3 size: 13 residues. This chain's CDR3 is CASSPGVSYEQYF. CDR3 in DNA: TGTGCCAGCTCACCCGGAGTTTCCTACGAGCAGTACTTC.

The gene calls are TRBV28 and TRBJ1-6, with 7 bases matching TRBD1. The length of the CDR3 is 16 residues. Trimming removed 5 bases from V and 7 bases from J; junction bases left unmatched: 11. Germline values: CDR1 MDHEN, CDR2 SYDVKM. CDR3 amino acids: CASSPPTGLGNSPLHF. CDR3 bases: TGTGCCAGCAGTCCCCCGACAGGGCTCGGGAATTCACCCCTCCACTTT.

The rearrangement joins TRBV9 to TRBJ1-6; D not resolved. Per the germline V gene, CDR1 is SGDLS and CDR2 is YYNGEE. There are 16 residues in the CDR3. The V and J ends lost 4 bases and 3 bases respectively, with 14 bases between them. CDR3 sequence: CASSQYGMVYNSPLHF. CDR3 DNA: TGTGCCAGCAGCCAGTACGGGATGGTCTATAATTCACCCCTCCACTTT. The full variable domain, rest sourced from reference TRBV9 and TRBJ1-6, is DSGVTQTPKHLITATGQRVTLRCSPRSGDLSVYWYQQSLDQGLQFLIQYYNGEERAKGNILERFSAQQFPDLHSELNLSSLELGDSALYFCASSQYGMVYNSPLHFGNGTRLTVT.

This clone was seen just once. The chain employs TRBV2 and TRBJ2-5; 9 bases line up with TRBD2. The CDR3 sequence is 15 residues long. The V and J ends lost 7 bases and 2 bases, in that order; junction bases with no gene match: 8. Germline lookup yields CDR1 SNHLY and CDR2 FYNNEI. The CDR3 nucleotides read TGTGCCAGCATCAACGGCGGGGGGGCACAAGAGACCCAGTACTTC. This translates into CASINGGGAQETQYF. The full variable domain, its missing parts supplied by reference TRBV2 and TRBJ2-5, is EPEVTQTPSHQVTQMGQEVILRCVPISNHLYFYWYRQILGQKVEFLVSFYNNEISEKSEIFDDQFSVERPDGSNFTLKIRSTKLEDSAMYFCASINGGGAQETQYFGPGTRLLVL.

About this clone itself: Other DNA sequences in the sample encode the same CDR3. V usage is TRBV10-3 and J usage is TRBJ2-2; 10 nucleotides align to TRBD1. This CDR3 region has 15 residues. The germline CDR1 and CDR2 sequences are ENHRY and SYGVKD. V gave up 4 bases and J gave up 4 bases; unmatched junction bases: 3. CDR3 in amino acids: CAISGGQGGTGELFF. In nucleotides, the CDR3 is TGTGCCATCAGTGGTGGACAGGGGGGCACCGGGGAGCTGTTTTTT.

The genes are TRBV6-2 or TRBV6-3 and TRBJ1-6; possible D gene TRBD1, 5 bases. V lost 6 bases and J lost 0, with 15 bases in between. Per germline, CDR1 MNHEY and CDR2 SVGEGT. The CDR3 contains 17 residues. The CDR3 loop reads CASSTWTSRSYNSPLHF. Written as DNA, the CDR3 is TGTGCCAGCAGCACCTGGACATCGCGCTCCTATAATTCACCCCTCCACTTT.

This clone occurred once. The rearrangement links TRBV7-7 to TRBJ2-5, with 9 nucleotides matching TRBD1. From germline, CDR1 is SSHAT and CDR2 FNYEAQ (reference sequence). The CDR3 contains 16 residues. Trimming took 6 bases from V and 4 from J; bases not matched to a gene: 12. CDR3 region: CASSVPGQGIGETQYF. CDR3 DNA: TGTGCCAGCAGTGTTCCCGGACAGGGGATTGGAGAGACCCAGTACTTC.

The gene calls are TRBV5-4 and TRBJ1-1; D gene ambiguous. In germline, CDR1 is SGHNT, CDR2 YYREEE (reference sequence). Trimming pared 4 bases from V and 4 bases from J, leaving 8 bases between. The CDR3 covers 12 residues. CDR3 DNA: TGTGCCAGCAGCCCCGGCGGCACTGAAGCTTTCTTT. It yields the protein CASSPGGTEAFF. Together with reference TRBV5-4 and TRBJ1-1, the CDR3 gives the full variable domain: ETGVTQSPTHLIKTRGQQVTLRCSSQSGHNTVSWYQQALGQGPQFIFQYYREEENGRGNFPPRFSGLQFPNYSSELNVNALELDDSALYLCASSPGGTEAFFGQGTRLTVV.

This rearrangement joins TRBV7-3 to TRBJ1-6; the D is unclear. The CDR3 totals 14 residues. Looked up from germline, CDR1 is SGHTA and CDR2 is FQGTGA. V was shortened by 0 bases and J by 4 bases, with 4 bases between the two germline ends. The CDR3 protein is CASSLTRYNSPLHF. The CDR3 coding sequence is TGTGCCAGCAGCTTAACTCGGTATAATTCACCCCTCCACTTT. Looking up the rest from reference TRBV7-3 and TRBJ1-6 gives the full variable domain: GAGVSQTPSNKVTEKGKYVELRCDPISGHTALYWYRQSLGQGPEFLIYFQGTGAADDSGLPNDRFFAVRPEGSVSTLKIQRTERGDSAVYLCASSLTRYNSPLHFGNGTRLTVT.

Written as DNA, the CDR3 is TGTGCCAGTAGTGGCGGGGGGGCATATCAGCCCCAGCATTTT. Protein: CASSGGGAYQPQHF. The chain uses TRBV19 and TRBJ1-5, with D possibly TRBD1 on 6 matching bases. The germline V and J ends were trimmed by 5 bases and 5 bases, with 13 bases remaining between them. The CDR3 sequence is 14 residues long. Germline-derived CDR1 and CDR2 are LNHDA and SQIVND (reference sequence).